This T cell receptor (beta chain) was identified in a study of shared T cell receptors in the human thymus. TCRdb's table, derived via immunoSEQ multiplex PCR, lists solely in-frame clones and lacks some. The sample has more than 550,000 clones, over 75% seen once. Trimming left V 2 bases short and J 3 bases short, with 3 bases between. The germline gives CDR1 SEHNR, CDR2 FQNEAQ (reference sequence). CDR3 length: 12 residues. This sample was also put to use in a study of human thymus T cells.

What was sequenced was thymocytes. The sequence came from a boy less than two years old with a congenital heart defect. The V and J genes are TRBV7-9 and TRBJ2-3; D is ambiguous. The CDR3 spells CASSLRTDTQYF. The CDR3 DNA sequence: TGTGCCAGCAGCTTACGGACAGATACGCAGTATTTT.